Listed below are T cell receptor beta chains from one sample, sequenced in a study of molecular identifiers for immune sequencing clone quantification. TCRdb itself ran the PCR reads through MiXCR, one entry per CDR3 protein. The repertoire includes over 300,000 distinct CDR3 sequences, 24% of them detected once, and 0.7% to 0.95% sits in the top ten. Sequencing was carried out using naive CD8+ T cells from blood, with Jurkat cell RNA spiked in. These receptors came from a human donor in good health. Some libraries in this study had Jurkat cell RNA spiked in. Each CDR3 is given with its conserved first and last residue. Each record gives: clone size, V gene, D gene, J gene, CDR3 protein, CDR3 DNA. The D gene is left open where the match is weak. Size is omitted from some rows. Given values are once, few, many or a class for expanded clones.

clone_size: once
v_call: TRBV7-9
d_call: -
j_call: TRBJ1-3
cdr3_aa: CASSPPWVIENTVYF
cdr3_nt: TGTGCCAGCAGCCCCCCCTGGGTGATTGAAAACACCGTATATTTT

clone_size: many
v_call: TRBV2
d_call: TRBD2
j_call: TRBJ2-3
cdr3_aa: CASTTGTSRTDTQYF
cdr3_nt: TGTGCCAGCACTACCGGGACTAGCAGAACAGATACGCAGTATTTT

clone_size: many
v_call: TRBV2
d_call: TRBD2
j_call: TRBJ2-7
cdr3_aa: CASIPGTSVYEQYF
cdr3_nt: TGTGCCAGCATTCCCGGGACTAGCGTTTACGAGCAGTACTTC

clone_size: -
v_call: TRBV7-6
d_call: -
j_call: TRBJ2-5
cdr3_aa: CASSLVLGQETQSF
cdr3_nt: TGTGCCAGCAGCTTAGTCTTGGGCCAAGAGACCCAGTCCTTC

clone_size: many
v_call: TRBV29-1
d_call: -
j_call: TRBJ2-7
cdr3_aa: CSVKGDPAYEQYF
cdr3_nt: TGCAGCGTGAAAGGGGATCCGGCCTACGAGCAGTACTTC

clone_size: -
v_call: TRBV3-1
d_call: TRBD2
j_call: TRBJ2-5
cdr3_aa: CASSQDWTSGEETQYF
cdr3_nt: TGTGCCAGCAGCCAAGATTGGACTAGCGGAGAAGAGACCCAGTACTTC

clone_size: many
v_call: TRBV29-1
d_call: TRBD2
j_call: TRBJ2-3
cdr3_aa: CSVATSGYTDTQYF
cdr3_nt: TGCAGCGTTGCGACTAGCGGATACACAGATACGCAGTATTTT

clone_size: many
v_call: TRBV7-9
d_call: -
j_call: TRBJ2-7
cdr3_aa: CASSQGSHEQYF
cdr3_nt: TGTGCCAGCAGCCAAGGGAGCCACGAGCAGTACTTC

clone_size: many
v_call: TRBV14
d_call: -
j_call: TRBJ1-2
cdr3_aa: CASSQGSHPNYGYTF
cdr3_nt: TGTGCCAGCAGCCAAGGGTCACACCCTAACTATGGCTACACCTTC

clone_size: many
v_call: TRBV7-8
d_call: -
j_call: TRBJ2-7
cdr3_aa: CASSVGYSSYEQYF
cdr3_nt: TGTGCCAGCAGCGTAGGGTACAGCTCCTACGAGCAGTACTTC

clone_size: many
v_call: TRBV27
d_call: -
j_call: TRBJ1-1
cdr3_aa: CASSLLADNTEAFF
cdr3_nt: TGTGCCAGCAGTTTATTAGCGGATAACACTGAAGCTTTCTTT

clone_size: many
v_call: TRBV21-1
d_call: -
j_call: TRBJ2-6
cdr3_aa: CASSKRGDRLPSGANVLTF
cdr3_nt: TGTGCCAGCAGCAAAAGGGGGGACAGGTTACCCTCTGGGGCCAACGTCCTGACTTTC

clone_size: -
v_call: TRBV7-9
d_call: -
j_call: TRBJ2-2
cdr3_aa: CASSPPSTGVRGTGELFF
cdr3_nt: TGTGCCAGCAGCCCCCCTAGCACGGGAGTCCGGGGCACCGGGGAGCTGTTTTTT

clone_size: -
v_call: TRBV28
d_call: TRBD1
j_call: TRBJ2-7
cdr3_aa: CASSLFLGGQRLYEQYF
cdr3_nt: TGTGCCAGCAGTTTGTTTTTAGGGGGACAGAGACTCTACGAGCAGTACTTC

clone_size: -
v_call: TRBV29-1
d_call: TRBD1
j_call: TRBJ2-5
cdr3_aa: CSVEDLRGQGKETQYF
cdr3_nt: TGCAGCGTTGAAGATCTTAGGGGACAGGGAAAAGAGACCCAGTACTTC

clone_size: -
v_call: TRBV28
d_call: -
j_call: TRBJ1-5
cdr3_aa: CASSLLSTDDQPQHF
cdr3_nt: TGTGCCAGCAGTTTATTGAGTACGGACGATCAGCCCCAGCATTTT

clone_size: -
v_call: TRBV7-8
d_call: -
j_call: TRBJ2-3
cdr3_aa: CASSVIRDTGTDTQDF
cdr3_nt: TGTGCCAGCAGCGTCATAAGGGACACTGGCACAGATACGCAGGATTTT

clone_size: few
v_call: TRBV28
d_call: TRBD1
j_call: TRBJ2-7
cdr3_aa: CASSLRGLNVEQCF
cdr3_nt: TGTGCCAGCAGTTTGAGGGGGCTGAACGTCGAGCAGTGCTTC

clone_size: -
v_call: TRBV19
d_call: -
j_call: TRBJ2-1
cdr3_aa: CASTHGALGSYNEQFF
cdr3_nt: TGTGCCAGTACCCATGGAGCCTTGGGGTCCTACAATGAGCAGTTCTTC

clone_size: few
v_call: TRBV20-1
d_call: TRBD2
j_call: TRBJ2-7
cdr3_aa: CSASEGLAGSYEQYF
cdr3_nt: TGCAGTGCTAGTGAAGGACTAGCGGGGAGCTACGAGCAGTACTTC

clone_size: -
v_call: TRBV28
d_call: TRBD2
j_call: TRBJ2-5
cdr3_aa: CASSLYSGSAQETQYF
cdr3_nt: TGTGCCAGCAGTTTATATAGCGGGAGTGCCCAAGAGACCCAGTACTTC

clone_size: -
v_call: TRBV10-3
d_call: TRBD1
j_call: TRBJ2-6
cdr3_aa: CAISDLGDRASGANVLTF
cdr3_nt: TGTGCCATCAGTGATCTAGGAGACAGGGCATCTGGGGCCAACGTCCTGACTTTC

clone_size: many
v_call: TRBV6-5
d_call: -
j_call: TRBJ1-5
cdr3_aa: CATGAPSNQPQHF
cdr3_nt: TGTGCCACCGGGGCCCCTAGCAATCAGCCCCAGCATTTT

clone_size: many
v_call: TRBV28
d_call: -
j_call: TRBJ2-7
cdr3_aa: CASSPSGPSDEQYF
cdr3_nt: TGTGCCAGCAGCCCATCCGGACCCTCGGACGAGCAGTACTTC

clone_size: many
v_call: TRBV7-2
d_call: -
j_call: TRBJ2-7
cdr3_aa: CASSLVGGSHEQYF
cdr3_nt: TGTGCCAGCAGCTTAGTAGGGGGTAGCCACGAGCAGTACTTC

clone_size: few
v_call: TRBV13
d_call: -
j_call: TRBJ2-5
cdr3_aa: CASHEGSQGTQYF
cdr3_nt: TGTGCCAGCCACGAGGGTAGTCAAGGTACCCAGTACTTC

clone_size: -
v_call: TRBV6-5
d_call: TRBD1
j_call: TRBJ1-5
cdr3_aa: CASRSGTAPNQPQQF
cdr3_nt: TGTGCCAGCAGGAGTGGGACAGCTCCTAATCAGCCCCAGCAGTTT

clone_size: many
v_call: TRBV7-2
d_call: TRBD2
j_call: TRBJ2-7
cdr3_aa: CASSLAGTRGNYEQYF
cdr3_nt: TGTGCCAGCAGCTTAGCGGGGACTAGGGGGAATTACGAGCAGTACTTC

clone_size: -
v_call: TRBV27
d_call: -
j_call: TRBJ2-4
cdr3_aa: CASSLSGGPLYIHYF
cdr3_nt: TGTGCCAGCAGTTTATCTGGGGGTCCCCTTTACATTCACTACTTC

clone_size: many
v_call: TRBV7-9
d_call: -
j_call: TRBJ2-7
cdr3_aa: CASSSRTDTYEQYF
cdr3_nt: TGTGCCAGCAGCTCCCGGACCGATACCTACGAGCAGTACTTC

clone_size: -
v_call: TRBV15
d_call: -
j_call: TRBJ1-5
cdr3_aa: CATSRVGRGHQPQHF
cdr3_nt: TGTGCCACCAGCAGAGTGGGACGGGGTCATCAGCCCCAGCATTTT

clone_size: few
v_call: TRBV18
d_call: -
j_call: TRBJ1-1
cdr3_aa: CASSPDWNEAFF
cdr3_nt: TGTGCCAGCTCACCAGATTGGAATGAAGCTTTCTTT

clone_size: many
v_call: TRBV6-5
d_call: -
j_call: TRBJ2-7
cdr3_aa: CASSYSRQVSSYEQYF
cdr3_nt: TGTGCCAGCAGTTACTCGAGGCAGGTGAGCTCCTACGAGCAGTACTTC

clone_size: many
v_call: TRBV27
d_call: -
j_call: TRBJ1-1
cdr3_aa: CASSPAGIGVGTEAFF
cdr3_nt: TGTGCCAGCAGCCCCGCGGGGATAGGGGTAGGGACTGAAGCTTTCTTT

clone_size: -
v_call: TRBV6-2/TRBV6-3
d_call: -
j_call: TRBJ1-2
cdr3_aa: CASSLPGQYGYTF
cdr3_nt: TGTGCCAGCAGTTTGCCAGGGCAATATGGCTACACCTTC

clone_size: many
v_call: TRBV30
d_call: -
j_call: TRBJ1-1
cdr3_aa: CAWSASHNTEAFF
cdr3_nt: TGTGCCTGGAGCGCCAGTCACAACACTGAAGCTTTCTTT

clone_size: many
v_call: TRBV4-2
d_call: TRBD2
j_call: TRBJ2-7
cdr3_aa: CASSQGLAYYEQYF
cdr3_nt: TGTGCCAGCAGCCAAGGACTAGCCTACTACGAGCAGTACTTC

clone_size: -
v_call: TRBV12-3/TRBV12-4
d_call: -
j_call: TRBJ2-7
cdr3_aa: CAGSPAAYEQYF
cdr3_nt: TGTGCCGGCAGCCCAGCGGCCTACGAGCAGTACTTC

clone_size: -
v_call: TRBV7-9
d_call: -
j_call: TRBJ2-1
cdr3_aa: CASSPPDTKTYNERFF
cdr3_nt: TGTGCCAGCAGCCCCCCGGACACAAAAACATACAATGAGCGGTTCTTC

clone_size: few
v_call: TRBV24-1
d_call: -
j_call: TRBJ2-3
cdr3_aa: CATSVGSTDTQYF
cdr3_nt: TGTGCCACCAGTGTGGGCAGCACAGATACGCAGTATTTT

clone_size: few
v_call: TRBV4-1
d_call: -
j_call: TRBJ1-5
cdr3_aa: CASSRNWVNQPQHF
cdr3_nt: TGCGCCAGCAGCCGGAATTGGGTAAATCAGCCCCAGCATTTT

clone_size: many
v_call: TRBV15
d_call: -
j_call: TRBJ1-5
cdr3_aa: CATRDSLHQPQHF
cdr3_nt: TGTGCCACCAGGGACAGCCTGCATCAGCCCCAGCATTTT

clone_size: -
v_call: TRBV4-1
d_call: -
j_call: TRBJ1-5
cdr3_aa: CASSQVTGSSQPQHF
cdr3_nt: TGCGCCAGCAGCCAAGTTACAGGGAGTAGTCAGCCCCAGCATTTT

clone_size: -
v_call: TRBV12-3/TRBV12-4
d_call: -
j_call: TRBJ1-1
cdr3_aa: CASRWGDTEAFF
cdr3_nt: TGTGCCAGCAGATGGGGTGACACTGAAGCTTTCTTT

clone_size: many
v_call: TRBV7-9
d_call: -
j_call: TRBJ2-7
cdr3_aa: CASSLARGTSYEQYF
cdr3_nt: TGTGCCAGCAGCTTAGCCAGGGGTACGTCCTACGAGCAGTACTTC

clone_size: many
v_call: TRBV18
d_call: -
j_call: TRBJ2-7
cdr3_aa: CASSPVAGGSYEQYF
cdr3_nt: TGTGCCAGCTCACCGGTGGCGGGCGGGTCCTACGAGCAGTACTTC

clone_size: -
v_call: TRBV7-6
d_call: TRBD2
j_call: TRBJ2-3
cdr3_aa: CASSPRNSLAGGKDTQYF
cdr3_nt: TGTGCCAGCAGCCCGAGGAATTCACTAGCGGGAGGAAAAGATACGCAGTATTTT

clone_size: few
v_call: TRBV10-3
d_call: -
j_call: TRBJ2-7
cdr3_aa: CAISMSGVGYEQYF
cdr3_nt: TGTGCCATCAGTATGTCGGGAGTTGGCTACGAGCAGTACTTC

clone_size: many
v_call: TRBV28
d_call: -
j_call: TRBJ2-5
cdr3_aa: CASSRTLETQYF
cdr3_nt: TGTGCCAGCAGTCGGACCCTAGAGACCCAGTACTTC

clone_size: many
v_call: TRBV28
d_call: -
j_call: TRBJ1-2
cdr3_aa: CASSFTPNYGYTF
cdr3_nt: TGTGCCAGCAGTTTTACACCGAACTATGGCTACACCTTC

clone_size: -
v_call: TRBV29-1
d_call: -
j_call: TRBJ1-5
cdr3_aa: CSVDVWRNQPQHF
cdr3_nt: TGCAGCGTCGACGTGTGGCGTAATCAGCCCCAGCATTTT

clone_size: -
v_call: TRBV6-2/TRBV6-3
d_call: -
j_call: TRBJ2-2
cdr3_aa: CASNPDPNTGELFF
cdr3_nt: TGTGCCAGCAATCCCGACCCGAACACCGGGGAGCTGTTTTTT

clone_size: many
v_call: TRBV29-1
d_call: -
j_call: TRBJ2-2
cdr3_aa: CSAKVVTVKNTGELFF
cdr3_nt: TGCAGCGCTAAGGTGGTGACAGTCAAAAACACCGGGGAGCTGTTTTTT

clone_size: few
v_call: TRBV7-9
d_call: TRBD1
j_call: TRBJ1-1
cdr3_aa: CASSFSRDSPKAFF
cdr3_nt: TGTGCCAGCAGCTTCTCCCGGGACAGCCCGAAAGCTTTCTTT

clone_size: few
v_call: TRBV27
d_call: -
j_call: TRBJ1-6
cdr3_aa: CASSATWSSYNSPLHF
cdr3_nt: TGTGCCAGCAGTGCCACGTGGAGCTCCTATAATTCACCCCTCCACTTT

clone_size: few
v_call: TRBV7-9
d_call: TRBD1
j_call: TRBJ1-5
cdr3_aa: CASSLQGVREVGQDQPQHF
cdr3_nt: TGTGCCAGCAGCTTACAGGGGGTGAGAGAAGTCGGGCAGGATCAGCCCCAGCATTTT

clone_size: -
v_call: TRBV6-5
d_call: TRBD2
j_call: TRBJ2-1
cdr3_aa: CASRTSGSSYNEQFF
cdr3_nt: TGTGCCAGCAGGACTAGCGGGAGTTCCTACAATGAGCAGTTCTTC

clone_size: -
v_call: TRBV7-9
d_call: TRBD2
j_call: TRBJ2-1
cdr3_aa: CASSHSISSGGSSYNEQFF
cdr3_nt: TGTGCCAGCAGTCATTCTATCTCTAGCGGGGGTAGCTCCTACAATGAGCAGTTCTTC